Given below is one T cell receptor (beta chain) in context. Its antigen has not been determined. No qualities accompany the bases; no much larger clone lies one base away. To prepare the library, the immunoSEQ multiplex PCR assay was applied. Deep sequencing of rearranged TCR beta loci, alongside multiparametric flow cytometry, was used to profile T cell repertoires. Drawn from immuneACCESS, this table holds only the in-frame rearrangements with V and J called that TCRdb kept. Clones are partly lost; checked studies trace under half to an unresolved V gene and leave the rest unexplained. The sample table shows some 30,000 clones, and under 90% are seen once. The ten most abundant clones make up approximately 14% of the sample. The data stem from a study of lymphopenia after photon versus proton radiotherapy (dated 2019 in TCRdb). Regarding the study in general: In patients with gastrointestinal tumors who developed high-grade lymphopenia, the study compared the immunological effects of photon radiation therapy with those of proton radiation therapy. The study was designed to characterize how the impact on the immune system differs between the two radiation modalities. A cohort of around 18 patients with gastrointestinal tumors who received either photon or proton therapy and subsequently developed lymphopenia was included.

The trim is 1 base for V and 5 bases for J, with a gap of 5 bases between the germline ends. The germline V gene encodes CDR1 MDHEN and CDR2 SYDVKM. Taken from cysteine to phenylalanine, the CDR3 has 12 residues. Of the read, only the CDR3 DNA is kept; its 36 bases are in frame from base 1. General conclusions and limits of the study: Across the cohort, a larger post-nadir drop in TCR diversity was inversely correlated with overall survival time among patients who died. Relative stability during treatment was observed in proton-treated patients, whereas loss of naive T cells and TCR diversity and gain of effector/memory populations were observed in photon-treated patients. The authors looked at the survival association only in patients who died, and they framed better survival with proton therapy as a possibility rather than a demonstrated result. After the lymphocyte count nadir, oligoclonal expansion, especially of CD8+ Temra cells, was observed in photon-treated repertoires, and the drop in diversity was driven by this expansion.

Sequenced material: peripheral blood, taken from a patient treated with proton-based radiotherapy. The sequence is built from TRBV28 and TRBJ2-5; no D gene is confidently identified. This TCR was recovered from a woman between 65 and 79 years old with pancreatic cancer. The DNA is as follows: TGTGCCAGCAGTTTATTTTCGGAGACCCAGTACTTC. The translation is CASSLFSETQYF. Outside the CDR3, residues come from the reference TRBV28 and TRBJ2-5 proteins, so the full variable domain is: DVKVTQSSRYLVKRTGEKVFLECVQDMDHENMFWYRQDPGLGLRLIYFSYDVKMKEKGDIPEGYSVSREKKERFSLILESASTNQTSMYLCASSLFSETQYFGPGTRLLVL.